This T cell receptor beta chain was obtained from a study of blood T cell repertoires in COVID-19 (dated by TCRdb to 2020 to 2022). Broadly, across the study: Samples covering the acute and convalescent phases of COVID-19 were provided by collaborators in the United States, Italy and Spain. The dataset comprised deeply sampled blood TCRbeta repertoires from subjects exposed to, actively infected with, or recovered from COVID-19. HLA class I and class II types, where available, came from metadata supplied by the sample provider rather than from assay-based typing. The repertoires were released in a freely available public database intended as a resource for research on the immune response to SARS-CoV-2. Nearly every sample came with metadata listing a de-identified subject ID, COVID-19 status, age in years and sex. The samples were drawn from two sources: the first 160 participants of the ongoing ImmuneRACE study, and over 950 subjects contributed by 6 global collaborators. The material from the prospective study consisted of cDNA or gDNA derived from T cells, B-cell-depleted T cells, or PBMCs.

There are a few counts of this clone. It lacks a known antigen. No base qualities exist here, and no much larger clone lies one base off it. Collaborating institutions collected whole blood in K2EDTA tubes following their own protocols. Collaborator samples were shipped for TCRbeta analysis as frozen whole blood, isolated PBMCs, or DNA extracted from either sample type. Results and caveats for the whole study, not just this receptor: The quantity of clinical and demographic metadata differed by source and by participant and was supplied without curation.

The immunoSEQ Assay, a bias-controlled multiplex PCR, was used to amplify TCRbeta CDR3 regions from genomic DNA. Per the authors' processing: The number of nucleated cells in each sample was estimated from the amplification of reference gene primers within the assay. To quantify the absolute abundance of each unique TCRbeta CDR3 rearrangement, sequence reads were collapsed and filtered. For each sample, productive Simpson clonality was calculated by taking the square root of Simpson's diversity index across productive rearrangements. The source is immuneACCESS, and TCRdb retained only in-frame sequences with V and J called. Part of the clones is not carried over; for the studies checked, unresolved V genes explain less than half of this, and the remainder is unexplained. Clonal size and the V and J genes are those of that table, whereas D and trimming came from the DNA. This sample comprises some 66,000 clones, roughly three quarters of them detected only once. In total, the top ten clones hold roughly 47% of the sample.

Source material: peripheral blood. The receptor comes from an elderly woman with acute or convalescent COVID-19.

The nucleotides read TGTGCCAGCAGCCTCTACGGTAACGTCCTGACTTTC. The translation is CASSLYGNVLTF. The rearranged chain carries TRBV7-8 and TRBJ2-6, with the identity of the D gene unclear. The germline ends are 9 bases apart after V is trimmed by 5 bases and J by 10 bases. The CDR3 contains 12 residues, cysteine and phenylalanine counted. Only CDR3 DNA is held: 36 bases, read in frame from base 1. As encoded in the germline V gene, CDR1 is SGHVS while CDR2 is FQNEAQ.